This T cell receptor beta chain derives from a study of T cell repertoires in cytomegalovirus infection (dated by TCRdb to the late 2010s). Regarding the complete study: Because public TCR beta signatures pointed to carriage of CMV infection together with the matching HLA type, the HLA type of each donor mattered for the analysis.

General conclusions and limits of the study: Carriers of CMV infection plus the relevant HLA type were discriminated by the cumulative frequency of public TCR beta family members in the study cohort and in an independent approximately 360-donor cohort. In the ex vivo response, HLA-C-restricted CMV-specific TCR beta clonotypes were dominant, and in two of eight donors the single most frequent clonotype came from this HLA-C-restricted group.

Sequencer: Illumina HiSeq 1500. TCRdb trimmed public reads at Q25 via fastp, called clones via MiXCR and kept in-frame beta chains. Identical CDR3 proteins give one entry, which carries the most common genes and DNA. This sample comprises fewer than 400,000 distinct CDR3 sequences, approximately 18% of them detected only once. Around 8.6% of the sample belongs to the ten largest clones. This clonotype was detected a few times. There is no known antigen for this receptor. Nothing much larger sits one base from this clone, and base qualities are not available. CDR1 and CDR2, per the germline V gene (reference sequence), are DFQATT and SNEGSKA. The germline V end is reduced by 2 bases and the J end by 0 bases; junction bases left unmatched: 7. From the cysteine up to the phenylalanine, the CDR3 has a length of 15 residues. The sequence is cut down to CDR3 DNA, 45 bases in frame from base 1.

Recombination linked TRBV20-1 to TRBJ2-7; 7 bases in the junction line up with TRBD2. Sequencing was done on a sample of PBMCs. The sequence was obtained from a human donor in good health (CMV status not recorded). Some clones in this sample may be carry-over from other donors' samples. This receptor carries the CDR3 CSARQTLAVSYEQYF. The nucleotides are TGCAGTGCTAGACAGACGCTAGCGGTCTCCTACGAGCAGTACTTC.